Shown below are 12 T cell receptor beta chains from a single sample sequenced in a study of vaccination effects on CD4 cells after COVID-19. Their antigens are not known. The table came from immunoSEQ multiplex PCR; TCRdb's copy has only in-frame clones and leaves some out. In the table there are 67,000 or so clones, about 81% of which are singletons. Sequencing in the ViraFEST assay came after antigen-specific CD4+ T cells had been expanded with viral peptide pools, which were used to stimulate PBMC. Investigators separated out CD4+ T cells once more than nine days of culture had passed. Participants were given two doses of BNT162b2 or mRNA-1273 vaccine. The sequences come from CD4+ T cells from PBMCs cultured with HCoV-229E spike peptides, collected after COVID-19 vaccination. All receptors come from a human donor who received a COVID-19 vaccine.

J is TRBJ2-3 and V is TRBV11-2, with a possible D match to TRBD1 (6 bases). The CDR3 is 14 residues long. Trimming shortened V by 1 base and J by 2 bases, and 7 bases separated the two germline ends. Germline V CDR1 and CDR2: SGHAT, FQNNGV. In DNA form, the CDR3 reads TGTGCCAGCAGCTTAGGGGGGCACACAGATACGCAGTATTTT. Its translation: CASSLGGHTDTQYF.

The chain has TRBV7-9 and TRBJ2-3; D unclear. Germline loops: CDR1 SEHNR, CDR2 FQNEAQ (reference sequence). V lost 5 bases and J 3 bases, leaving 3 bases between the germline ends. This CDR3 is built from 11 residues. CDR3 region: CASSPTDTQYF. In DNA, the CDR3 is TGTGCCAGCAGCCCAACAGATACGCAGTATTTT.

This sequence joins TRBV6-2 or TRBV6-3 and TRBJ1-5; maybe TRBD1 (6 bases). Deletions cut 6 bases from V and 0 bases from J, with 12 bases between. The CDR3 is 15 residues long. Germline CDR1 reads MNHEY; CDR2 reads SVGEGT. CDR3 nucleotide sequence: TGTGCCAGCAGGTACGGGACACATAGCAATCAGCCCCAGCATTTT. It is translated as CASRYGTHSNQPQHF.

This rearrangement joins TRBV30 to TRBJ1-6; no clear D gene. This CDR3 region has 14 residues. Per germline, CDR1 GTSNPN and CDR2 SVGIG (reference sequence). V lost 1 base and J 4 bases, leaving 8 bases between the germline ends. In DNA, the CDR3 is TGTGCCTGGAGTGGAGAAGGGTATAATTCACCCCTCCACTTT. Its translation: CAWSGEGYNSPLHF.

The J gene is TRBJ2-5, the V gene TRBV11-2, with D possibly being TRBD1 or TRBD2 (5 bases each). Germline loops: CDR1 SGHAT, CDR2 FQNNGV. CDR3 length equals 16 residues. Trimming cost V 2 bases and J 1 base, with 14 bases left between them. CDR3 DNA: TGTGCCAGCAGCTTAAGGGGCGGAGGAGGCCAAGAGACCCAGTACTTC. Translation gives CASSLRGGGGQETQYF.

V is TRBV6-5 and J is TRBJ1-2, with D hard to call. Germline V gives CDR1 MNHEY, CDR2 SVGAGI. This CDR3 has 14 residues. Between the trimmed V and J ends, which lost 2 bases and 1 base, there was a span of 8 bases. The DNA of the CDR3 is TGTGCCAGCAGTTACACAGCCCGTAACTATGGCTACACCTTC. As protein: CASSYTARNYGYTF.

The chain combines TRBV2 with TRBJ1-1; 11 bases align to TRBD1. Unmatched junction bases numbered 7, after V lost 7 bases and J lost 0 bases. CDR1 is SNHLY, CDR2 FYNNEI, per germline. The CDR3 is made up of 16 amino acids. CDR3 DNA: TGTGCCAGCAAAGGGACAGGGGGTTCCCTGAACACTGAAGCTTTCTTT. Translation gives CASKGTGGSLNTEAFF.

The J gene is TRBJ1-1, the V gene TRBV30; D gene unclear. Germline assignment: CDR1 GTSNPN and CDR2 SVGIG (reference sequence). V was trimmed by 3 bases and J by 5 bases, leaving 10 bases between them. The length of the CDR3 is 12 residues. This chain's CDR3 is CAWSEIRTEAFF. The DNA for the CDR3 is TGTGCCTGGAGCGAGATAAGGACTGAAGCTTTCTTT.

The chain employs TRBV5-1 and TRBJ2-1, with a possible D match to TRBD2 (5 bases). Germline values: CDR1 SGHRS, CDR2 YFSETQ. The CDR3 is made up of 16 amino acids. V lost 0 bases, J lost 7 bases, and 17 bases lay in between. The CDR3 region has the DNA TGCGCCAGCAGCTTGGCCGGGATGGAGTGGAGAAATGAGCAGTTCTTC. Protein sequence: CASSLAGMEWRNEQFF.

The rearrangement links TRBV9 to TRBJ2-2; 7 nucleotides match TRBD2. Germline-derived CDR1 and CDR2 are SGDLS and YYNGEE. Losses at the gene ends were 9 bases for V and 0 bases for J; bases not matched to a gene: 11. The CDR3 extends over 16 amino acids. The CDR3 loop is CATGHRDYPNTGELFF. In DNA form, the CDR3 reads TGTGCCACGGGGCACCGGGACTATCCGAACACCGGGGAGCTGTTTTTT.

This chain connects TRBV5-1 to TRBJ1-4; 7 positions match TRBD1. The CDR3 spans 15 residues. The J segment lost 5 bases and the V segment lost 4 bases, leaving 8 bases of the junction unmatched. The germline CDR1 and CDR2 sequences are SGHRS and YFSETQ. The DNA of the CDR3 is TGCGCCAGCAGCCCGCTCGGGACAGCAAATGAAAAACTGTTTTTT. Its protein product is CASSPLGTANEKLFF. Filled out from reference TRBV5-1 and TRBJ1-4, the complete variable domain reads KAGVTQTPRYLIKTRGQQVTLSCSPISGHRSVSWYQQTPGQGLQFLFEYFSETQRNKGNFPGRFSGRQFSNSRSEMNVSTLELGDSALYLCASSPLGTANEKLFFGSGTQLSVL.

V is TRBV2 and J is TRBJ2-2; 7 bases match TRBD1. Germline trimming cut 6 bases from V and 6 bases from J; bases unmatched to any gene: 7. This CDR3 spans 14 amino acids. Germline CDR1 is SNHLY and CDR2 is FYNNEI. The CDR3 loop is CASRWDSQAGELFF. The CDR3 DNA is TGTGCCAGCAGATGGGACAGCCAGGCCGGGGAGCTGTTTTTT.